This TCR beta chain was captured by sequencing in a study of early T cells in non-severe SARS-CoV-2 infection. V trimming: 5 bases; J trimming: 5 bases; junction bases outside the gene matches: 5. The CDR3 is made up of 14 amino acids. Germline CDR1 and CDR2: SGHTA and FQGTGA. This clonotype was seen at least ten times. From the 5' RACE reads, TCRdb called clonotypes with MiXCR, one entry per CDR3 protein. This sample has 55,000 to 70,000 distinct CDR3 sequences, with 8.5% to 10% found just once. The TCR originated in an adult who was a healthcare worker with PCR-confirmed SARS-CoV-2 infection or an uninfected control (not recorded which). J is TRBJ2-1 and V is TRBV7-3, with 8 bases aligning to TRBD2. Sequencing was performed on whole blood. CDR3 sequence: CASSQGGLDNEQFF. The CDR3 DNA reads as TGTGCCAGCAGCCAAGGGGGACTAGACAATGAGCAGTTCTTC. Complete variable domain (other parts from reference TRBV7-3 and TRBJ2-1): GAGVSQTPSNKVTEKGKYVELRCDPISGHTALYWYRQSLGQGPEFLIYFQGTGAADDSGLPNDRFFAVRPEGSVSTLKIQRTERGDSAVYLCASSQGGLDNEQFFGPGTRLTVL.